Reported below is one T cell receptor beta chain. A multiplex PCR was run with 60 Vbeta primers and 13 Jbeta primers. The method was immunoSEQ multiplex PCR; TCRdb's version includes in-frame clones alone and lacks a portion of them. The sample holds under 200,000 clones, 80% seen once. This sample was included in a study of cytomegalovirus exposure and HLA in healthy donors. Trimming took 3 bases from V and 8 from J, leaving 7 bases between them. In germline, CDR1 is SGHNT, CDR2 YENEEA. This CDR3 spans 12 amino acids. Material: PBMCs. V gene TRBV11-3 combines with J gene TRBJ2-2; D not certain. The source is a man between 40 and 49 years old in good health and CMV-seronegative. CDR3 sequence: CASSFNLGELFF. CDR3 DNA sequence: TGTGCCAGCAGCTTTAATCTTGGGGAGCTGTTTTTT.